This T cell receptor beta chain came from a study of siplizumab effects on memory and regulatory T cells (dated by TCRdb to about 2019). Regarding the research as a whole: The study looked at the effect of siplizumab, an anti-CD2 antibody, on alloreactive T-cell subsets in allogeneic mixed lymphocyte reactions made from human PBMCs.

Concerning this clone itself: The target of this receptor is not known. Base qualities are missing; no much larger clone stands one base away.

Libraries came from the immunoSEQ multiplex PCR assay. Each sample had around 92,000 TCR templates assayed by the deep sequencing platform. Genomic DNA extracted from sorted T cells was used for TCRbeta CDR3 sequencing. On the authors' methods: The R programming language was used for clonal analysis of TCRbeta CDR3 data. Comparing unstimulated samples against CFSE-low samples taken after the reaction was how alloreactive CD4+ and CD8+ clones were defined. By matching sequences to the repertoires of sorted unstimulated Treg and non-Treg cells, each alloreactive CD4+ clone was assigned a regulatory or non-regulatory origin. As stored in TCRdb, this immuneACCESS dataset retains in-frame rearrangements with V and J assigned. A fraction of the clones does not appear; measured against another copy, unresolved V genes explain less than half of the discrepancy, and the remainder lacks a known reason. V and J calls plus clone size are reproduced from that table; the DNA served to infer D and trimming. The sample table shows 110,000 or so clones, and approximately 92% are seen once. Approximately 0.17% of the sample rests with the top ten.

TCRbeta CDR3 sequencing was performed on sorted unstimulated T cells and on proliferating T cells recovered from mixed lymphocyte reactions. Fresh whole blood from 9 to 11 HLA-typed healthy donors was used to isolate PBMCs. To map where alloreactive clones came from, CD4+ non-regulatory T cells in the unstimulated state were FACS-sorted. General conclusions and limits of the study: The cumulative frequency of alloreactive sequences that could be traced back to unstimulated CD4+ memory T cells was significantly reduced by siplizumab. Because sequences below about 10^-5 frequency were poorly captured, only a minor fraction of alloreactive clones could be mapped to unstimulated subsets. Whether proliferating Tregs from siplizumab cultures were suppressive was not functionally confirmed. Of the alloreactive CD4+ clones that could be mapped, the Treg-derived share averaged approximately 67% with siplizumab compared with 25% to 30% in control reactions. Greater diversity appeared to be present in unstimulated naive T cells than in memory T cells, and a substantial contribution to the alloresponse seemed to be made by naive cells. A naive or memory phenotype could not be assigned to roughly 75-96% of proliferating CD4+ or CD8+ clones.

This TCR was sampled from a human donor in good health. The specimen was non-Treg CD4+ T cells sorted from blood. The intended sense of this specimen's cell subset or site label: FACS-sorted unstimulated CD4+ non-regulatory T cells.

The base sequence is TGTGCCAGCAGCTTGAAAGGACAGGCCCTTAGCTATGGCTACACCTTC. This codes for CASSLKGQALSYGYTF. Recombination connected TRBV5-4 to TRBJ1-2; 7 middle bases align to TRBD1. Trimming takes 1 base off V and 4 bases off J; junction bases not matched to a gene: 10. The CDR3 runs 16 amino acids, cysteine and phenylalanine included. Only CDR3 DNA is held: 48 bases, read in frame from base 1. Based on the germline V gene (reference sequence), the CDR1 and CDR2 sequences are SGHNT and YYREEE.